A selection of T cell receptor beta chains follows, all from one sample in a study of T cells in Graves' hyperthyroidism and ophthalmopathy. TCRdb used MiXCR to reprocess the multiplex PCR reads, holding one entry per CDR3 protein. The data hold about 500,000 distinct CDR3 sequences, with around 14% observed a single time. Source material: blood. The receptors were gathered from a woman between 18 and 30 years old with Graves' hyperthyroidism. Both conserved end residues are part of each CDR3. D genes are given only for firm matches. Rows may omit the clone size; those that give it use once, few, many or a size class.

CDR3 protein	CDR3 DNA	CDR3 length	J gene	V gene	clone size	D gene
CASSEAEDLFQETQYF	TGTGCCAGCAGTGAAGCCGAGGACCTCTTCCAAGAGACCCAGTACTTC	16	TRBJ2-5	TRBV2	many	.
CSAPPPGGVETQYF	TGCAGTGCTCCGCCCCCTGGAGGGGTGGAGACCCAGTACTTC	14	TRBJ2-5	TRBV20-1	many	.
CASSDSWSSDTQYF	TGTGCCAGCAGTGACTCGTGGTCCTCCGATACGCAGTATTTT	14	TRBJ2-3	TRBV6-4	few	.
CASSEPLRDGYSGANVLTF	TGTGCCAGCAGTGAACCTCTGCGGGATGGATACTCTGGGGCCAACGTCCTGACTTTC	19	TRBJ2-6	TRBV6-1	.	.
CASSQASPDGELFF	TGTGCCAGCAGCCAAGCCAGTCCGGACGGGGAGCTGTTTTTT	14	TRBJ2-2	TRBV3-1	many	.
CASSASLAGQETQYF	TGTGCCAGCAGCGCCTCACTAGCGGGCCAAGAGACCCAGTACTTC	15	TRBJ2-5	TRBV9	many	TRBD2
CASSGWNTEAFF	TGCGCCAGCAGCGGGTGGAACACTGAAGCTTTCTTT	12	TRBJ1-1	TRBV5-1	many	.
CSARGFLAGKETQYF	TGCAGTGCCAGGGGCTTTCTAGCGGGAAAAGAGACCCAGTACTTC	15	TRBJ2-5	TRBV20-1	many	TRBD2
CASRMTVNTEAFF	TGTGCCAGCAGAATGACGGTGAACACTGAAGCTTTCTTT	13	TRBJ1-1	TRBV2	many	.
CASKGQGSTDTQYF	TGTGCCAGCAAAGGACAGGGTAGCACAGATACGCAGTATTTT	14	TRBJ2-3	TRBV28	many	TRBD1
CASSLSWRARDEQYF	TGTGCCAGCAGCTTATCCTGGCGGGCCAGGGACGAGCAGTACTTC	15	TRBJ2-7	TRBV11-2	many	.
CASSLARFGTQYF	TGTGCCAGCAGCTTAGCCAGGTTTGGGACCCAGTACTTC	13	TRBJ2-5	TRBV11-2	.	.
CANSAGPKRAGTQYF	TGTGCCAATTCGGCGGGACCTAAAAGGGCGGGTACGCAGTATTTT	15	TRBJ2-3	TRBV6-1	many	.
CASSPFWDRGSYEQYF	TGTGCCAGCTCCCCTTTTTGGGACAGGGGATCCTACGAGCAGTACTTC	16	TRBJ2-7	TRBV12-3/TRBV12-4	.	TRBD1
CASSVRGDRPNEKLFF	TGTGCCAGCAGCGTAAGGGGCGACAGACCTAATGAAAAACTGTTTTTT	16	TRBJ1-4	TRBV9	many	.
CASSPRGHTGELFF	TGTGCCAGCAGCCCCAGGGGGCACACCGGGGAGCTGTTTTTT	14	TRBJ2-2	TRBV7-6	few	TRBD1
CASSLAPGTGPDTQYF	TGTGCCAGCAGCTTAGCCCCCGGGACAGGGCCAGATACGCAGTATTTT	16	TRBJ2-3	TRBV11-2	many	TRBD1
CAGKTGETPLHF	TGTGCCGGCAAAACAGGGGAGACACCCCTCCACTTT	12	TRBJ1-6	TRBV6-1	many	TRBD1
CASSESNYNEQFF	TGTGCCAGCAGTGAATCGAACTACAATGAGCAGTTCTTC	13	TRBJ2-1	TRBV25-1	.	.
CASSLGAAYNSPLHF	TGTGCCAGCAGTTTAGGGGCGGCGTATAATTCACCCCTCCACTTT	15	TRBJ1-6	TRBV27	many	.
CASSLGWPYEQYF	TGTGCCAGCAGTTTAGGTTGGCCCTACGAGCAGTACTTC	13	TRBJ2-7	TRBV12-3/TRBV12-4	few	.
CASSTNFDRNIQYF	TGTGCCAGTAGTACCAACTTCGACAGAAACATTCAGTACTTC	14	TRBJ2-4	TRBV19	.	.
CASSLMGSQDTQYF	TGTGCCAGCAGCCTAATGGGGTCTCAAGATACGCAGTATTTT	14	TRBJ2-3	TRBV11-2	many	.
CASSLGLAGENKLFF	TGCGCCAGCAGCTTAGGACTAGCGGGAGAAAACAAGCTGTTTTTT	15	TRBJ2-2	TRBV5-1	.	TRBD2
CAWIGLTNTEAFF	TGTGCCTGGATCGGACTGACTAACACTGAAGCTTTCTTT	13	TRBJ1-1	TRBV30	many	.
CSARDLQGRFDSPLHF	TGCAGTGCTAGAGATCTACAGGGGCGCTTTGATTCACCCCTCCACTTT	16	TRBJ1-6	TRBV20-1	many	TRBD1
CASSWGAGNGYTF	TGTGCCAGCAGTTGGGGGGCAGGGAACGGCTACACCTTC	13	TRBJ1-2	TRBV12-3/TRBV12-4	.	.
CASIKGTVVNTEAFF	TGTGCCAGCATCAAGGGGACAGTTGTGAACACTGAAGCTTTCTTT	15	TRBJ1-1	TRBV6-1	many	TRBD1
CASSPNLATKETQYF	TGCGCCAGCAGTCCCAATCTAGCAACAAAAGAGACCCAGTACTTC	15	TRBJ2-5	TRBV4-1	many	.
CASSSRDGLVYGYTF	TGTGCCAGCAGTTCCCGGGACGGCCTGGTCTATGGCTACACCTTC	15	TRBJ1-2	TRBV2	many	.
CAVGEQTSNYGYTF	TGTGCCGTGGGCGAACAGACTTCTAACTATGGCTACACCTTC	14	TRBJ1-2	TRBV30	many	.
CASSPFLAGGGTTNTGELFF	TGTGCCAGCTCACCATTTCTAGCGGGAGGCGGCACCACGAACACCGGGGAGCTGTTTTTT	20	TRBJ2-2	TRBV7-3	few	TRBD2
CASSRQGAGNEKLFF	TGCGCCAGCAGCAGACAGGGGGCTGGTAATGAAAAACTGTTTTTT	15	TRBJ1-4	TRBV5-1	.	TRBD1
CASSLSLSYNEQFF	TGTGCCAGCAGCTTAAGTCTTAGTTACAATGAGCAGTTCTTC	14	TRBJ2-1	TRBV7-2	many	.
CASSLDWPGLAGGTHETQYF	TGTGCCAGCAGCTTAGATTGGCCGGGACTAGCGGGAGGTACGCACGAGACCCAGTACTTC	20	TRBJ2-5	TRBV11-2	.	TRBD2